This entry lists 24 T cell receptor beta chains sequenced from one sample in a study of blood T cell repertoires in COVID-19. Repertoires were generated with immunoSEQ multiplex PCR, while TCRdb's copy carries only in-frame clones and drops some. The sample lists more than 150,000 clones; around 81% were seen once. Sequenced sample: peripheral blood. These receptors were collected from a woman of 80 years or more with COVID-19, enrolled during active disease.

This clone was picked up one time. The chain recombines TRBV5-1 with TRBJ1-1, with D uncertain. The CDR3 has 14 residues. Germline CDR1 SGHRS, CDR2 YFSETQ. Trimming removed 0 bases at V and 5 bases at J, with 11 bases between. The chain's CDR3 is CASSLASGKTEAFF. CDR3 sequence (DNA): TGCGCCAGCAGCTTGGCCAGCGGGAAGACTGAAGCTTTCTTT.

This chain links TRBV6-5 with TRBJ1-2; no definite D call. The CDR3 is 14 residues long. Germline CDR1 and CDR2: MNHEY and SVGAGI. V gave up 2 bases and J gave up 4 bases, with 11 bases separating them. The CDR3 region has the DNA TGTGCCAGCAGTTACCGGGAGATTGGCTATGGCTACACCTTC. It is translated as CASSYREIGYGYTF.

This clone occurred a few times. The chain couples TRBV2 to TRBJ1-6; maybe TRBD1 (5 bases). From germline, CDR1 is SNHLY and CDR2 FYNNEI. V shed 11 bases and J shed 8 bases, with 13 bases lying between them. CDR3 length equals 12 residues. The CDR3 sequence: CAAGEVDSPLHF. The CDR3 DNA reads as TGTGCCGCGGGGGAGGTGGATTCACCCCTCCACTTT.

V and J are TRBV30 and TRBJ1-6; D is perhaps TRBD1 (5 bases). Trimming cost V 3 bases and J 9 bases, with 12 bases left between them. The CDR3 has 13 residues. Germline-derived CDR1 and CDR2 are GTSNPN and SVGIG (reference sequence). CDR3: CAWRGGEGSPLHF. Written as DNA, the CDR3 is TGTGCCTGGAGAGGAGGGGAAGGTTCACCCCTCCACTTT.

This chain connects TRBV27 to TRBJ2-3; TRBD2 agrees at 12 bases. This CDR3 region has 18 residues. From germline, CDR1 is MNHEY and CDR2 SMNVEV (reference sequence). V dropped 5 bases and J dropped 2; count of bases not matched to a gene: 11. In DNA, the CDR3 is TGTGCCAGCAGTCCCTCTAGGGCTAGCGGGAGGGTCACAGATACGCAGTATTTT. Protein sequence: CASSPSRASGRVTDTQYF.

The rearrangement links TRBV9 to TRBJ2-2, with D perhaps matching TRBD1 (6 bases). The CDR3 runs to 15 residues. Germline V gives CDR1 SGDLS, CDR2 YYNGEE. The germline V and J ends were trimmed by 0 bases and 8 bases, with 14 bases remaining between them. The CDR3 protein is CASSVGTVATGELFF. DNA for the CDR3: TGTGCCAGCAGCGTAGGGACAGTAGCTACGGGGGAGCTGTTTTTT.

V gene TRBV5-6 combines with J gene TRBJ2-1; 9 nucleotides match TRBD1. V shed 4 bases, J shed 8 bases, and the junction held 13 bases outside the gene matches. Per the germline V gene, CDR1 is SGHDT and CDR2 is YYEEEE. The CDR3 length is 16 residues. As DNA, the CDR3 is TGTGCCAGCAGCCGAGGTTTTGGACAGGGGATCCATGAGCAGTTCTTC. It codes for CASSRGFGQGIHEQFF.

The rearrangement uses TRBV19 and TRBJ1-5; 8 bases agree with TRBD1. From germline, CDR1 is LNHDA and CDR2 SQIVND (reference sequence). This CDR3 spans 14 amino acids. With V trimmed by 6 bases and J by 11 bases, 12 bases remained unmatched. The CDR3 sequence: CASRGDRSFGTQHF. The CDR3 DNA reads as TGTGCCAGTAGGGGGGACAGGAGTTTCGGGACCCAGCATTTT.

The chain carries TRBV29-1 and TRBJ1-2, with a possible D match to TRBD1 (6 bases). The CDR3 runs to 12 residues. Trimming left V 5 bases short and J 4 bases short, with 11 bases between. Germline V gene sequence: CDR1 SQVTM, CDR2 ANQGSEA. Here the CDR3 reads CSVQGTGYGYTF. Here the CDR3 DNA reads TGCAGCGTTCAGGGGACGGGCTATGGCTACACCTTC.

This CDR3 is CASTQSPGANVLTF. The CDR3 bases are TGTGCCAGCACCCAGTCCCCTGGGGCCAACGTCCTGACTTTC. The gene calls are TRBV27 and TRBJ2-6; D gene uncertain. CDR1 is MNHEY, CDR2 SMNVEV, per germline (reference sequence). The CDR3 loop spans 14 amino acids. V was clipped by 7 bases and J by 2 bases, with 9 bases between them.

The chain recombines TRBV9 with TRBJ1-3, with D maybe TRBD1 (6 bases). This CDR3 contains 15 residues. Germline V CDR1 and CDR2: SGDLS, YYNGEE. V dropped 3 bases and J dropped 0 bases, with 10 bases sitting between them. Written as DNA, the CDR3 is TGTGCCAGCAGCGGGGGACATTACTCTGGAAACACCATATATTTT. Its translation: CASSGGHYSGNTIYF.

The CDR3, as DNA: TGCAGCGTTGTTTTCGGGGGGCCCTACGAGCAGTACTTC. This encodes CSVVFGGPYEQYF. The chain is built from TRBV29-1 and TRBJ2-7; TRBD2 is a possible D gene (7 bases). The ends were cut back, 4 bases at V and 2 bases at J, with 12 bases in the middle. The CDR3 sequence is 13 residues long. Germline assignment: CDR1 SQVTM and CDR2 ANQGSEA.

The chain links TRBV18 to TRBJ1-2; a weak D match, TRBD1 (5 bases). CDR3 length: 14 residues. Trimming removed 6 bases from V and 8 bases from J, with 19 bases in between. Germline V gene lookup returns CDR1 KGHSH and CDR2 LQKENI. CDR3 DNA: TGTGCCAGCTCCAACGCCCGGCAGGGCTTAGGCTACACCTTC. It specifies CASSNARQGLGYTF.

The chain uses TRBV2 and TRBJ2-2; TRBD1 might be the D (5 bases). Germline V gene lookup returns CDR1 SNHLY and CDR2 FYNNEI. The CDR3 runs to 16 residues. The ends were cut back, 4 bases at V and 4 bases at J, with 16 bases in the middle. CDR3 sequence: CASSGGWNGITGELFF. The CDR3, as DNA: TGTGCCAGCAGTGGGGGCTGGAATGGGATCACCGGGGAGCTGTTTTTT.

The chain carries TRBV6-6 and TRBJ1-1, with 7 bases matching TRBD1. The CDR3 runs 13 residues. Germline loops: CDR1 MNHNY, CDR2 SVGAGI (reference sequence). The V gene end was trimmed by 3 bases and the J gene end by 5 bases; junction bases not matched to a gene: 3. In nucleotides, the CDR3 is TGTGCCAGCAGTTATTACAGGGGAACTGAAGCTTTCTTT. Encoded protein: CASSYYRGTEAFF.

This clone appeared a few times. The chain links TRBV5-4 to TRBJ2-1; D is perhaps TRBD1 (5 bases). The CDR3 runs 15 residues. Trimming removed 6 bases at V and 4 bases at J, with 17 bases between. The germline CDR1 and CDR2 sequences are SGHNT and YYREEE (reference sequence). The CDR3 DNA is TGTGCCAGCAAGCAAGACAGCAACCTATACAATGAGCAGTTCTTC. Its protein is CASKQDSNLYNEQFF.

The V and J genes are TRBV7-9 and TRBJ1-1; the D gene is possibly TRBD1 (5 bases). V gave up 2 bases and J gave up 4 bases, with 8 bases separating them. The germline gives CDR1 SEHNR, CDR2 FQNEAQ (reference sequence). The CDR3 has 13 residues. CDR3 amino acids: CASSLQGGTEAFF. For the CDR3, the DNA is TGTGCCAGCAGCTTACAGGGTGGCACTGAAGCTTTCTTT.

The chain combines TRBV27 with TRBJ2-7; 7 bases are shared with TRBD1. The CDR3 is 15 amino acids. With V trimmed by 2 bases and J by 0 bases, 4 bases remained unmatched. Germline V lookup: CDR1 MNHEY, CDR2 SMNVEV (reference sequence). CDR3 sequence: CASSLTGQVSYEQYF. CDR3 in DNA: TGTGCCAGCAGTTTAACTGGACAGGTCTCCTACGAGCAGTACTTC.

The CDR3 DNA follows: TGTGCCAGCAGCCAGTTCGGACAACCCTACAATGAGCAGTTCTTC. This codes for CASSQFGQPYNEQFF. This chain joins TRBV14 and TRBJ2-1, with D perhaps matching TRBD1 (5 bases). This CDR3 comprises 15 residues. Germline V CDR1 and CDR2: SGHDN, FVKESK. The V and J ends lost 3 bases and 2 bases respectively, with 11 bases between them.

This chain uses TRBV29-1 with TRBJ2-1; the D gene is possibly TRBD2 (6 bases). Per germline, CDR1 SQVTM and CDR2 ANQGSEA. The CDR3 totals 13 residues. Trimming removed 3 bases at V and 7 bases at J, with 13 bases between. CDR3: CSVEEGSGNEQFF. In DNA, the CDR3 is TGCAGCGTTGAGGAGGGATCCGGGAATGAGCAGTTCTTC.

The gene calls are TRBV9 and TRBJ2-2; possible D gene TRBD1, 6 bases. Germline CDR1 SGDLS, CDR2 YYNGEE. Trimming took off 3 bases at V and 7 bases at J, with 16 bases between the two ends. This CDR3 spans 15 amino acids. CDR3 sequence (DNA): TGTGCCAGCAGCGCCTCAGGGGCGCTGGGCGGGGAGCTGTTTTTT. As protein: CASSASGALGGELFF.

The CDR3 loop is CASSGTDREYSNQPQHF. Here the CDR3 DNA reads TGTGCCAGCAGTGGGACGGACAGGGAATATAGCAATCAGCCCCAGCATTTT. The chain joins TRBV2 to TRBJ1-5, with 8 bases fitting TRBD1. The length of the CDR3 is 17 residues. V dropped 4 bases and J dropped 0; count of bases not matched to a gene: 8. CDR1 SNHLY and CDR2 FYNNEI come from the germline V gene.

The CDR3 DNA reads TGTGCCAGCAGCAGGGGTTTAGATCAGCCCCAGCATTTT. Translation: CASSRGLDQPQHF. The chain recombines TRBV2 with TRBJ1-5; D possibly corresponds to TRBD1 (6 bases). Germline-derived CDR1 and CDR2 are SNHLY and FYNNEI. V was cut by 6 bases and J by 5 bases, with 11 bases left in between. CDR3 length: 13 residues.

The table lists this clone with a count of one. CDR3 residues: CASRSDPTGATEAFF. CDR3 bases: TGCGCCAGCAGATCCGACCCGACAGGGGCTACTGAAGCTTTCTTT. The chain has TRBV5-1 and TRBJ1-1; 8 nucleotides agree with TRBD1. This CDR3 is built from 15 residues. V lost 5 bases, J lost 5 bases, and 11 bases stayed unmatched. Germline V CDR1 and CDR2: SGHRS, YFSETQ. Using reference TRBV5-1 and TRBJ1-1 for the parts outside the CDR3, the full variable domain is KAGVTQTPRYLIKTRGQQVTLSCSPISGHRSVSWYQQTPGQGLQFLFEYFSETQRNKGNFPGRFSGRQFSNSRSEMNVSTLELGDSALYLCASRSDPTGATEAFFGQGTRLTVV.